This T cell receptor beta chain was observed in a study of T cell responses to AZD1222 COVID-19 vaccine. Across the study: It was second doses at about 4 or about 12 weeks that were pooled. Findings and limits, study-wide: Researchers report vaccine-associated CD4 TCRs spanning spike, with dominance at 160-218 and 743-854. All repertoire sampling was performed exclusively after the peak T cell response.

The table came from immunoSEQ multiplex PCR; TCRdb's copy has only in-frame clones and leaves some out. The sample lists about 120,000 clones, 80% to 90% occurring once. For this clone: The antigen remains undetermined.

CDR1 MNHEY and CDR2 SVGAGI come from the germline V gene. V was shortened by 8 bases and J by 4 bases, with 12 bases between the two germline ends. This CDR3 comprises 13 residues. The V gene is TRBV6-5, the J gene TRBJ1-5; the D gene is possibly TRBD1 (5 bases). The source is an adult in good health. This sample comprised peripheral blood, obtained on day 0 of AZD1222 vaccination. For the CDR3, the DNA is TGTGCCAGCCTCGGGACGATTAATCAGCCCCAGCATTTT. The encoded protein is CASLGTINQPQHF.